Listed here are 30 T cell receptor beta chains from one sample, sequenced in a study of blood T cell repertoires in COVID-19. Only in-frame clones appear in the TCRdb table, and some are missing; sequencing was by immunoSEQ multiplex PCR. The table records 130,000 to 150,000 clones, around 80% of them present only once. The sample consisted of peripheral blood. Receptor source: a man aged 70-80 years who had recovered from COVID-19.

This rearrangement joins TRBV19 to TRBJ2-1; 8 nucleotides agree with TRBD2. The CDR3 spans 16 residues. Unmatched junction bases numbered 6, after V lost 5 bases and J lost 0 bases. Germline values: CDR1 LNHDA, CDR2 SQIVND (reference sequence). The chain's CDR3 is CASSPTSVSSYNEQFF. The CDR3 DNA reads TGTGCCAGTAGTCCGACTAGCGTAAGCTCCTACAATGAGCAGTTCTTC. The complete variable domain, with remaining parts taken from reference TRBV19 and TRBJ2-1, reads DGGITQSPKYLFRKEGQNVTLSCEQNLNHDAMYWYRQDPGQGLRLIYYSQIVNDFQKGDIAEGYSVSREKKESFPLTVTSAQKNPTAFYLCASSPTSVSSYNEQFFGPGTRLTVL.

The V and J genes are TRBV27 and TRBJ2-1, with 12 bases aligning to TRBD2. V gave up 5 bases and J gave up 3 bases; unmatched junction bases: 5. This CDR3 has 16 amino acids. Germline CDR1 and CDR2: MNHEY and SMNVEV (reference sequence). This CDR3 reads CASSRTSGNSYNEQFF. As DNA, the CDR3 is TGTGCCAGCAGTCGGACTAGCGGGAACAGCTACAATGAGCAGTTCTTC.

This chain connects TRBV30 to TRBJ2-7; the D gene is possibly TRBD2 (5 bases). This CDR3 region has 11 residues. V was shortened by 2 bases and J by 5 bases, with 7 bases between the two germline ends. CDR1 is GTSNPN and CDR2 is SVGIG in the germline V gene (reference sequence). The CDR3 is CAWSSGDEQYF. The CDR3 nucleotides read TGTGCCTGGAGTTCCGGGGACGAGCAGTACTTC.

This chain links TRBV11-2 with TRBJ2-1; 7 bases are a match to TRBD2. Losses at the gene ends were 1 base for V and 0 bases for J; bases not matched to a gene: 12. This CDR3 spans 19 amino acids. Germline V CDR1 and CDR2: SGHAT, FQNNGV. CDR3 region: CASSLGTRTTRSSYNEQFF. The CDR3 DNA reads as TGTGCCAGCAGCTTAGGGACTAGGACGACCCGGAGCTCCTACAATGAGCAGTTCTTC.

The chain uses TRBV5-4 and TRBJ1-4; no clear D. Trimming stripped 3 bases from V and 0 bases from J, with 9 bases between. Looked up from germline, CDR1 is SGHNT and CDR2 is YYREEE (reference sequence). The CDR3 length is 15 residues. The CDR3 DNA reads TGTGCCAGCAGCTCAGGAGGGACAACTAATGAAAAACTGTTTTTT. Translating it yields CASSSGGTTNEKLFF.

The chain employs TRBV7-9 and TRBJ2-5; 8 positions match TRBD1. CDR3 size: 17 residues. V was clipped by 2 bases and J by 4 bases; unmatched bases: 12. Germline V gene data show CDR1 as SEHNR and CDR2 as FQNEAQ (reference sequence). The CDR3 loop reads CASSLPVTGARRETQYF. CDR3 in DNA: TGTGCCAGCAGCTTACCCGTGACAGGGGCAAGGAGAGAGACCCAGTACTTC.

This clone was counted a few times. Other DNA sequences in this specimen translate into the identical CDR3. The genes are TRBV19 and TRBJ1-3; TRBD1 agrees at 10 bases. CDR1 is LNHDA, CDR2 SQIVND, per germline (reference sequence). The CDR3 spans 15 residues. J was trimmed by 0 bases and V by 6 bases; bases with no gene match: 2. DNA of the CDR3: TGTGCCAGTAGCGGACAGGGGGACTCTGGAAACACCATATATTTT. Its translation is CASSGQGDSGNTIYF. The full variable domain, rest sourced from reference TRBV19 and TRBJ1-3, is DGGITQSPKYLFRKEGQNVTLSCEQNLNHDAMYWYRQDPGQGLRLIYYSQIVNDFQKGDIAEGYSVSREKKESFPLTVTSAQKNPTAFYLCASSGQGDSGNTIYFGEGSWLTVV.

V is TRBV10-3 and J is TRBJ1-5; possible D gene TRBD1, 5 bases. Germline V gives CDR1 ENHRY, CDR2 SYGVKD. With 4 bases removed from V and 4 bases from J, the gap between germline ends came to 11 bases. The CDR3 sequence is 14 residues long. The CDR3 DNA sequence: TGTGCCATCAGTGGGGGGGGGTCGAATCAGCCCCAGCATTTT. This codes for CAISGGGSNQPQHF.

The rearrangement joins TRBV2 to TRBJ2-7; 8 nucleotides line up with TRBD1. Germline V gene sequence: CDR1 SNHLY, CDR2 FYNNEI. V shed 8 bases and J 3 bases; nucleotides not matched to a gene: 12. This CDR3 comprises 15 residues. DNA of the CDR3: TGTGCCAGCCAGATAGACAGGGGTCGGGGCTACGAGCAGTACTTC. It specifies CASQIDRGRGYEQYF. Full variable domain (remainder filled in from reference TRBV2 and TRBJ2-7): EPEVTQTPSHQVTQMGQEVILRCVPISNHLYFYWYRQILGQKVEFLVSFYNNEISEKSEIFDDQFSVERPDGSNFTLKIRSTKLEDSAMYFCASQIDRGRGYEQYFGPGTRLTVT.

In its sample, this clone was seen once. The chain uses TRBV10-3 and TRBJ2-4; a weak D match, TRBD2 (6 bases). The CDR3 covers 11 residues. Germline V gene data show CDR1 as ENHRY and CDR2 as SYGVKD. V dropped 11 bases and J dropped 8 bases, with 13 bases sitting between them. As DNA, the CDR3 is TGTGCCGCGGCAGGAGGGGACATTCAGTACTTC. Translation gives CAAAGGDIQYF.

The V call is TRBV19, the J call TRBJ2-7; D remains ambiguous. CDR3 length: 16 amino acids. V was trimmed by 5 bases and J by 0 bases, leaving 17 bases between them. Germline CDR1 is LNHDA and CDR2 is SQIVND (reference sequence). The CDR3 DNA is TGTGCCAGTAGTGCCTCCGGAGCGAGCAGCTCCTACGAGCAGTACTTC. Protein: CASSASGASSSYEQYF.

The V call is TRBV5-4, the J call TRBJ2-1; tentative D call: TRBD2 (5 bases). From germline, CDR1 is SGHNT and CDR2 YYREEE (reference sequence). Trimming stripped 3 bases from V and 11 bases from J, with 12 bases between. The CDR3 consists of 12 residues. The CDR3 region has the DNA TGTGCCAGCAGCTCCCGGGATCCCAAGCAGTTCTTC. Encoded protein: CASSSRDPKQFF.

The rearrangement uses TRBV28 and TRBJ2-1, with a tentative D call TRBD1 (6 bases). This CDR3 is built from 19 residues. The germline V gene encodes CDR1 MDHEN and CDR2 SYDVKM. V dropped 5 bases and J dropped 3 bases, with 26 bases sitting between them. Written as DNA, the CDR3 is TGTGCCAGCAGTGACCGGTGGGGCTACAGGGCTGGCGACTACAATGAGCAGTTCTTC. The encoded protein is CASSDRWGYRAGDYNEQFF. Together with reference TRBV28 and TRBJ2-1, the CDR3 gives the full variable domain: DVKVTQSSRYLVKRTGEKVFLECVQDMDHENMFWYRQDPGLGLRLIYFSYDVKMKEKGDIPEGYSVSREKKERFSLILESASTNQTSMYLCASSDRWGYRAGDYNEQFFGPGTRLTVL.

The V call is TRBV11-2, the J call TRBJ2-3, with D perhaps matching TRBD2 (5 bases). CDR1 is SGHAT, CDR2 FQNNGV, per germline. The CDR3 has 13 amino acids. The V end was cut by 1 base, the J end by 8 bases, with 10 bases between. CDR3 region: CASSLGGSLTQYF. CDR3 nucleotides: TGTGCCAGCAGCTTAGGCGGGTCCCTTACGCAGTATTTT.

The rearrangement links TRBV5-5 to TRBJ2-2, with 8 bases matching TRBD2. The CDR3 spans 14 residues. The ends lost 1 base at V and 6 bases at J; junction bases unmatched: 2. The germline CDR1 and CDR2 sequences are SGHKS and YYEKEE (reference sequence). For the CDR3, the DNA is TGTGCCAGCAGCTTGTGGCGGGGGGCCGGGGAGCTGTTTTTT. It translates to CASSLWRGAGELFF.

This chain uses TRBV7-9 with TRBJ2-7; 12 bases are a match to TRBD2. Germline-derived CDR1 and CDR2 are SEHNR and FQNEAQ (reference sequence). With 5 bases clipped from V and 7 bases from J, the junction kept 9 bases outside the gene matches. There are 15 residues in the CDR3. The CDR3 DNA follows: TGTGCCAGCAGCCCCCGGACTAGCGGGATTTTTGAGCAGTACTTC. Its protein product is CASSPRTSGIFEQYF.

The J gene is TRBJ1-1, the V gene TRBV28; TRBD1 aligns across 9 bases. The CDR3 runs to 15 residues. V lost 5 bases to trimming and J lost 6 bases; unmatched junction nucleotides: 10. Germline V gene sequence: CDR1 MDHEN, CDR2 SYDVKM. This CDR3 reads CASSPPQTGGAEAFF. The DNA of the CDR3 is TGTGCCAGCAGTCCTCCCCAGACAGGGGGAGCTGAAGCTTTCTTT.

V gene TRBV10-3 combines with J gene TRBJ1-2; D not resolved. Germline CDR1 reads ENHRY; CDR2 reads SYGVKD. CDR3 length: 14 residues. The V and J ends lost 0 bases and 4 bases respectively, with 9 bases between them. CDR3 amino acids: CAISESVSFYGYTF. CDR3 nucleotides: TGTGCCATCAGTGAGTCTGTCTCCTTCTATGGCTACACCTTC.

V gene TRBV9 combines with J gene TRBJ1-2; 8 nucleotides align to TRBD1. This CDR3 is 14 amino acids long. Germline trimming cut 1 base from V and 7 bases from J; bases unmatched to any gene: 6. CDR1 and CDR2 (germline): SGDLS, YYNGEE. The CDR3 region is CASSVTGQGSGYTF. CDR3 coding DNA: TGTGCCAGCAGCGTAACCGGACAGGGCTCTGGCTACACCTTC.

The rearrangement links TRBV6-2 or TRBV6-3 to TRBJ1-5; TRBD1 might be the D (5 bases). Deletions cut 1 base from V and 0 bases from J, with 13 bases between. The germline V gene has CDR1 MNHEY and CDR2 SVGEGT. This CDR3 contains 17 residues. CDR3 nucleotides: TGTGCCAGCAGTTACTTCCTTGGGGGGTATAGCAATCAGCCCCAGCATTTT. Protein sequence: CASSYFLGGYSNQPQHF.

V and J are TRBV12-5 and TRBJ2-1; 9 nucleotides line up with TRBD2. In germline, CDR1 is LGHNT, CDR2 FRNRAP. The CDR3 runs to 16 residues. Trimming cost V 4 bases and J 4 bases; bases outside gene matches: 8. The CDR3 bases are TGTGCTAGTGGTTCCCTCACTAGCGGGCCGTACAATGAGCAGTTCTTC. Its translation is CASGSLTSGPYNEQFF. The complete variable domain, with remaining parts taken from reference TRBV12-5 and TRBJ2-1, reads DARVTQTPRHKVTEMGQEVTMRCQPILGHNTVFWYRQTMMQGLELLAYFRNRAPLDDSGMPKDRFSAEMPDATLATLKIQPSEPRDSAVYFCASGSLTSGPYNEQFFGPGTRLTVL.

The chain combines TRBV4-2 with TRBJ2-1; weak D call: TRBD2 (5 bases). V was trimmed by 0 bases and J by 4 bases, leaving 13 bases between them. The CDR3 extends over 16 amino acids. Germline CDR1 LGHNA, CDR2 YNFKEQ. CDR3 region: CASSQDRERYYNEQFF. The CDR3 coding sequence is TGTGCCAGCAGCCAAGACCGGGAAAGATATTACAATGAGCAGTTCTTC.

This chain connects TRBV5-1 to TRBJ2-3; possible D gene TRBD2, 6 bases. V lost 3 bases, J lost 0 bases, and 8 bases lay in between. Germline V CDR1 and CDR2: SGHRS, YFSETQ. This CDR3 has 14 residues. CDR3 bases: TGCGCCAGCAGCTCCAGCGGGAGCACAGATACGCAGTATTTT. This translates into CASSSSGSTDTQYF.

This clone was observed many times. The chain employs TRBV7-8 and TRBJ2-2; no firm D call. V was shortened by 5 bases and J by 3 bases, with 4 bases between the two germline ends. Germline CDR1 reads SGHVS; CDR2 reads FQNEAQ. The CDR3 runs 12 residues. The CDR3, as DNA: TGTGCCAGCAGCCCTTACACCGGGGAGCTGTTTTTT. Translating it yields CASSPYTGELFF. The full variable domain, completed using reference TRBV7-8 and TRBJ2-2, is GAGVSQSPRYKVAKRGQDVALRCDPISGHVSLFWYQQALGQGPEFLTYFQNEAQLDKSGLPSDRFFAERPEGSVSTLKIQRTQQEDSAVYLCASSPYTGELFFGEGSRLTVL.

This chain links TRBV19 with TRBJ2-3; TRBD2 aligns across 12 bases. The CDR3 consists of 17 residues. Germline-derived CDR1 and CDR2 are LNHDA and SQIVND (reference sequence). Trimming removed 4 bases from V and 5 bases from J; junction bases left unmatched: 10. CDR3 in amino acids: CASSSGLAGGMGDTQYF. The CDR3 DNA follows: TGTGCCAGTAGTAGTGGGCTAGCGGGGGGGATGGGAGATACGCAGTATTTT.

This chain links TRBV7-9 with TRBJ2-2; 9 nucleotides match TRBD1. V was clipped by 4 bases and J by 7 bases; unmatched bases: 16. The CDR3 length is 18 residues. From germline, CDR1 is SEHNR and CDR2 FQNEAQ (reference sequence). The CDR3 coding sequence is TGTGCCAGCAGCTCCCCCAAACAGGGGGCTAGCGGTGGCGGGGAGCTGTTTTTT. Protein: CASSSPKQGASGGGELFF.

About this clone itself: An end of the junction differs from the germline gene, which may be a read error. The rearrangement joins TRBV10-3 to TRBJ1-1; D is undetermined. Germline V gene data show CDR1 as ENHRY and CDR2 as SYGVKD. This CDR3 contains 14 residues. CDR3 nucleotide sequence: TGTGCCATCAGTCAGTCCGGAGCGGGGACTGAAGCTTTCTTT. Translated: CAISQSGAGTEAFF.

The chain combines TRBV5-4 with TRBJ2-2; TRBD1 agrees at 9 bases. The germline V gene has CDR1 SGHNT and CDR2 YYREEE (reference sequence). With V trimmed by 4 bases and J by 3 bases, 4 bases remained unmatched. The CDR3 length is 15 residues. The CDR3 reads CASSNRGRDTGELFF. CDR3 sequence (DNA): TGTGCCAGCAGCAACAGGGGGCGCGACACCGGGGAGCTGTTTTTT.

The chain carries TRBV5-6 and TRBJ1-2; 7 nucleotides match TRBD1. Germline V CDR1 and CDR2: SGHDT, YYEEEE. With 5 bases clipped from V and 2 bases from J, the junction kept 0 bases outside the gene matches. The CDR3 runs to 12 residues. CDR3 bases: TGTGCCAGCAGACAGGGGAACTATGGCTACACCTTC. This encodes CASRQGNYGYTF.

Only one count was recorded for this clone. The chain joins TRBV12-5 to TRBJ2-1; D is possibly TRBD2 (6 bases). V was clipped by 2 bases and J by 0 bases, with 14 bases between them. Germline CDR1 reads LGHNT; CDR2 reads FRNRAP. This CDR3 is built from 17 residues. The CDR3 loop reads CASGLPDSGSSYNEQFF. CDR3 sequence (DNA): TGTGCTAGTGGTTTGCCTGATAGCGGAAGCTCCTACAATGAGCAGTTCTTC. Looking up the rest from reference TRBV12-5 and TRBJ2-1 gives the full variable domain: DARVTQTPRHKVTEMGQEVTMRCQPILGHNTVFWYRQTMMQGLELLAYFRNRAPLDDSGMPKDRFSAEMPDATLATLKIQPSEPRDSAVYFCASGLPDSGSSYNEQFFGPGTRLTVL.